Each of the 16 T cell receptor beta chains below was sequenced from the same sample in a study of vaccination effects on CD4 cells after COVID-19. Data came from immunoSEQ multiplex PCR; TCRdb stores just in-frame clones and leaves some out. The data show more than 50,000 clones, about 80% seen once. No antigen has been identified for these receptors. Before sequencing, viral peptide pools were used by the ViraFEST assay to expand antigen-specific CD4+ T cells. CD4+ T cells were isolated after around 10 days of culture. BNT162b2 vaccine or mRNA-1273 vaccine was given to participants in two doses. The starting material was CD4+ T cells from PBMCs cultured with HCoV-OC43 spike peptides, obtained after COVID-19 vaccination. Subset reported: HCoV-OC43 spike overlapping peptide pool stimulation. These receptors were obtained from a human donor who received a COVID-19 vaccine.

DNA for the CDR3: TGTGCCAGCAGTTTATCGGGACACCTTCGAGAAGCTTTCTTT. It translates to CASSLSGHLREAFF. The rearrangement links TRBV27 to TRBJ1-1; TRBD1 is a possible D gene (6 bases). Deletions cut 0 bases from V and 8 bases from J, with 13 bases between. CDR3 length: 14 residues. The germline V gene encodes CDR1 MNHEY and CDR2 SMNVEV (reference sequence).

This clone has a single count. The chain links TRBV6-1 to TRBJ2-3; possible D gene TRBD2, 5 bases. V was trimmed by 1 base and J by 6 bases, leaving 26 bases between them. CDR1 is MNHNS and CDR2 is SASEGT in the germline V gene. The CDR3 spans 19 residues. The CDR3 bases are TGTGCCAGCAGTGAAGTTGTACCTGCCGGGGTTCTGGGATGGGATACGCAGTATTTT. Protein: CASSEVVPAGVLGWDTQYF.

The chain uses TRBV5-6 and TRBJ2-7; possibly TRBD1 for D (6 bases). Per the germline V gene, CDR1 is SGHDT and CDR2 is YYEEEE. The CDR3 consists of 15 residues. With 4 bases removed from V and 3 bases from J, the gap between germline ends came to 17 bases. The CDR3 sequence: CASSRLPGQIYEQYV. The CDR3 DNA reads TGTGCCAGCAGCCGTTTACCGGGACAAATCTACGAGCAGTACGTC.

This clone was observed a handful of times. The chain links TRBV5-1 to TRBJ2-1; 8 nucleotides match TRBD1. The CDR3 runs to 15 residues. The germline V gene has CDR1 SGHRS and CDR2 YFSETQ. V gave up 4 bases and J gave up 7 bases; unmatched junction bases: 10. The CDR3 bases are TGCGCCAGCAGCCTCCGGACAGGGTCAGGGAATGAGCAGTTCTTC. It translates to CASSLRTGSGNEQFF.

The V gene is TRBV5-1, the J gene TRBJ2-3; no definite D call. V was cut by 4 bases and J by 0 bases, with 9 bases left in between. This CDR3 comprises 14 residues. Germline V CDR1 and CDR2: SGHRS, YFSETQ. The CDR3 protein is CASSEFLSTDTQYF. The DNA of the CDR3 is TGCGCCAGCAGCGAGTTTCTTAGCACAGATACGCAGTATTTT. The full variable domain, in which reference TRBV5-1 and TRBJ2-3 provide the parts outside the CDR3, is KAGVTQTPRYLIKTRGQQVTLSCSPISGHRSVSWYQQTPGQGLQFLFEYFSETQRNKGNFPGRFSGRQFSNSRSEMNVSTLELGDSALYLCASSEFLSTDTQYFGPGTRLTVL.

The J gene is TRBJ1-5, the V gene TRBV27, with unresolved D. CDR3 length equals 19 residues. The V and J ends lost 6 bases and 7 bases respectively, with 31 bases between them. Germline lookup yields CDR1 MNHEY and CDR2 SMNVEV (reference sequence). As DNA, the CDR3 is TGTGCCAGCAGGCGGACGAAGGGATTGGATAGCAATTCAGAACAGCCCCAGCATTTT. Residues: CASRRTKGLDSNSEQPQHF.

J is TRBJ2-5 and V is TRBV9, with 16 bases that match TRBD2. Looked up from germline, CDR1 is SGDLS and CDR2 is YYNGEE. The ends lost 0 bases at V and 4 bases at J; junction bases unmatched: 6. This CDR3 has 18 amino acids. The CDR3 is CASSVVTGTSGGAETQYF. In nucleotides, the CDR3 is TGTGCCAGCAGCGTAGTGACCGGGACTAGCGGGGGGGCAGAGACCCAGTACTTC.

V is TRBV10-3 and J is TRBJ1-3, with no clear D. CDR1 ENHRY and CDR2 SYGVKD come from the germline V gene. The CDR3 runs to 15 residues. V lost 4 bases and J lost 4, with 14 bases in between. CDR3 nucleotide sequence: TGTGCCATCAGTGTAGGTGTTAACCTGGGAAACACCATATATTTT. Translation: CAISVGVNLGNTIYF.

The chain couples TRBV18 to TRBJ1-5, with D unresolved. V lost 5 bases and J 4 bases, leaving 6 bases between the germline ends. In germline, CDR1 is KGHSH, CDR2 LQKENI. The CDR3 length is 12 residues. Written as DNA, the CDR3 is TGTGCCAGCTCAACGAGGAATCAGCCCCAGCATTTT. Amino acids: CASSTRNQPQHF.

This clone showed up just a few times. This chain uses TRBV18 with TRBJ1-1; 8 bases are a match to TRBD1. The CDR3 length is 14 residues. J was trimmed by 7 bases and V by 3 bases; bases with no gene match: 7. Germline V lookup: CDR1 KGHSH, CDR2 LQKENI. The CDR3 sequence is CASSPDRAIGEAFF. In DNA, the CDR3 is TGTGCCAGCTCACCGGACAGGGCGATTGGTGAAGCTTTCTTT.

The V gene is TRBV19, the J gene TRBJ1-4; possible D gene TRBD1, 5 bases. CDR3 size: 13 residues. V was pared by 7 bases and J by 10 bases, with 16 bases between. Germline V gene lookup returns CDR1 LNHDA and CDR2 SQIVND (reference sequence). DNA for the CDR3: TGTGCCAGTACTGAGGGGATGACAGCAAAACTGTTTTTT. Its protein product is CASTEGMTAKLFF.

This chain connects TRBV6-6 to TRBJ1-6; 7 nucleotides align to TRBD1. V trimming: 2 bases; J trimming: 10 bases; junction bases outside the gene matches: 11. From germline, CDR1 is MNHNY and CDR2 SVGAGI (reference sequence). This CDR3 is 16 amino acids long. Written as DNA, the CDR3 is TGTGCCAGCAGTTACCACGATACAGGGGTCGGGTCACCCCTCCACTTT. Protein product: CASSYHDTGVGSPLHF.

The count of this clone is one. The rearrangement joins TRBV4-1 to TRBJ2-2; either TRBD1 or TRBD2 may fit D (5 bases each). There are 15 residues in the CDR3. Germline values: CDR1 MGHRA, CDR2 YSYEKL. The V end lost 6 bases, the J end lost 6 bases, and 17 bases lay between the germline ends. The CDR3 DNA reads TGCGCCAGCAGTAGCCGGGGCGGTGGGTCCGGGGAGCTGTTTTTT. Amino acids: CASSSRGGGSGELFF.

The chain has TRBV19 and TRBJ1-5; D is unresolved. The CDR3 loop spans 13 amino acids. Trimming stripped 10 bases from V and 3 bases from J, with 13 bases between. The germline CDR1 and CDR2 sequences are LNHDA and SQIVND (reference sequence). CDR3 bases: TGTGCCACCAAAGGAAGGCACAATCAGCCCCAGCATTTT. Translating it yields CATKGRHNQPQHF.

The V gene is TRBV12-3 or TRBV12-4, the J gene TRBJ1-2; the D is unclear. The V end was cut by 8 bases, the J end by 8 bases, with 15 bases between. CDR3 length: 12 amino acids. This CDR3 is CASRRQSEGYTF. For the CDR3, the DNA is TGTGCCAGCCGAAGGCAGTCGGAGGGCTACACCTTC.

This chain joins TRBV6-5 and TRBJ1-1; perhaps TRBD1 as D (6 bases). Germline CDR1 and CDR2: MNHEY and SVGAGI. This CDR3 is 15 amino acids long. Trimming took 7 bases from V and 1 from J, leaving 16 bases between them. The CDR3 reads CASTPGGGTNTEAFF. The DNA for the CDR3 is TGTGCCAGCACTCCCGGGGGGGGCACGAACACTGAAGCTTTCTTT.